This T cell receptor (beta chain) was sequenced in a study of low-dose radiotherapy and immunotherapy resistance in tumors (dated by TCRdb to 2021 to 2024). With regard to the full study: Cohort 1 received 0.5 Gy per fraction every 2 weeks, with a prescribed total PTV dose of 6.5 Gy. Cohort 2 received 1 Gy per fraction every two weeks, with a total of 13 Gy over 26 weeks. Patients were given nivolumab as a 240 mg flat dose every two weeks and ipilimumab at 1 mg/kg every six weeks, with both drugs delivered intravenously. Intravenous cyclophosphamide at 200 mg/m2 was administered every two weeks, one day ahead of each radiation and immunotherapy administration. Starting on cycle 1 day 1, patients took 300 mg of aspirin by mouth once a day for four cycles. Superscript III and a set of TRAV- and TRBV-specific primers were used to synthesize first-strand cDNA, so that both TCRalpha and TCRbeta chains were covered. Randomization of trial participants into treatment groups was not performed. Eight patients were included in the translational analysis, namely three from the first dose cohort plus the first five from the second dose cohort.

The V and J ends are trimmed by 2 bases and 6 bases, leaving 15 bases between them. The CDR3 runs 15 residues from the cysteine to the phenylalanine. Just the 45-base CDR3 DNA is kept, in frame starting at base 1. CDR1 and CDR2 were assigned from the germline V gene (reference sequence) as MNHEY and SMNVEV. The meaning of the sample's time point label: after trial treatment. The label giving this sample's treatment or condition can be read as: LDRT plus nivolumab, ipilimumab, low-dose cyclophosphamide and aspirin (RACIN trial). Donors were enrolled in RACIN, a single-arm phase I dose-escalation trial in which nivolumab, ipilimumab, aspirin, low-dose cyclophosphamide and low-dose radiotherapy were combined. Eligible patients had advanced, TIL-negative solid tumors. Data came from an Illumina HiSeq 2500. TCRs were amplified with Phusion for 20 to 25 PCR cycles, with a constant-region primer paired with the adapter attached to the V primers. The MessageAmp II aRNA Amplification Kit was used to amplify the isolated mRNA, with in vitro transcription run for roughly 16 hours at 37 degrees C. mRNA for TCR sequencing was isolated with the Dynabeads mRNA DIRECT Purification Kit. Indexed Illumina adapters were added in a second roughly 25-cycle Phusion PCR, and the resulting products were purified with AMPure XP beads. As for the authors' bioinformatics: Custom Perl scripts were used to pool TCR sequences that encoded the same protein, to remove out-of-frame sequences, and to calculate the abundance of each clonotype. TCR sequences supported by only a single read were excluded from analysis. Shannon entropy, Gini index, clonality, richness, and the frequency of TCRs shared between repertoires were included as repertoire metrics. TCRdb reworked the public reads: Q25 trimming with fastp, MiXCR clone assembly, productive beta chains retained. Rows are combined by CDR3 protein, so each entry shows the most common genes and DNA. TCRdb's processing, not the study's, gives the V and J calls here. Counted in this sample were roughly 48,000 distinct CDR3 sequences; roughly a third of them appeared once. Approximately 8% of the sample comes from the top ten.

This clonotype was observed a few times. Its target antigen remains unknown. Base quality data are lacking; no much larger clone is found one base away. The rearrangement combines TRBV27 with TRBJ2-3; the D match is possibly TRBD1 or TRBD2, with 5 bases aligned in each. The sequences come from PBMCs, collected after low-dose radiotherapy plus immunotherapy. The receptor comes from a male donor with rectosigmoid adenocarcinoma. The CDR3 protein is CASSLGGGERDTQYF. The DNA reads TGTGCCAGCAGTTTAGGTGGGGGAGAACGGGATACGCAGTATTTT.